The next 14 T cell receptor beta chains were all read from a single sample in a study of cytomegalovirus exposure and HLA in healthy donors. The PCR used 60 Vbeta and 13 Jbeta primers. TCRdb's copy holds only in-frame clones and misses some; the assay was immunoSEQ multiplex PCR. Among more than 140,000 clones listed, roughly 80% were seen once. Sequencing was carried out using PBMCs. These receptors all come from a female donor in good health and CMV-seronegative.

The chain combines TRBV5-1 with TRBJ2-1; D ambiguous. Germline lookup yields CDR1 SGHRS and CDR2 YFSETQ. The V and J ends lost 4 bases and 9 bases respectively, with 14 bases between them. The CDR3 is made up of 13 amino acids. Here the CDR3 reads CASSTVLIAEQFF. CDR3 in DNA: TGCGCCAGCAGCACGGTCCTTATCGCTGAGCAGTTCTTC.

The gene calls are TRBV7-8 and TRBJ1-3, with D perhaps TRBD1 (5 bases). The CDR3 covers 15 residues. Germline lookup yields CDR1 SGHVS and CDR2 FQNEAQ. Trimming removed 6 bases at V and 0 bases at J, with 12 bases between. This CDR3 is CASSPTEFSGNTIYF. CDR3 bases: TGTGCCAGCAGTCCGACAGAGTTCTCTGGAAACACCATATATTTT.

In this sample, this clone turned up a few times. The chain uses TRBV6-1 and TRBJ2-7; perhaps TRBD1 as D (6 bases). The CDR3 runs to 15 residues. Trimming cost V 0 bases and J 3 bases, with 12 bases left between them. Germline V gene sequence: CDR1 MNHNS, CDR2 SASEGT. CDR3 in DNA: TGTGCCAGCAGTGAAGCTCCGGGACATAGCTACGAGCAGTACTTC. This translates into CASSEAPGHSYEQYF.

This clone was seen repeatedly, ten times or more. The genes are TRBV30 and TRBJ1-4; 8 nucleotides match TRBD1. V shed 1 base and J 7 bases; nucleotides not matched to a gene: 5. CDR3 length: 14 amino acids. Germline V lookup: CDR1 GTSNPN, CDR2 SVGIG (reference sequence). CDR3 region: CAWSAGQESEKLFF. CDR3 DNA sequence: TGTGCCTGGAGTGCGGGACAGGAGAGTGAAAAACTGTTTTTT. The variable domain in full, completed from reference TRBV30 and TRBJ1-4, reads SQTIHQWPATLVQPVGSPLSLECTVEGTSNPNLYWYRQAAGRGLQLLFYSVGIGQISSEVPQNLSASRPQDRQFILSSKKLLLSDSGFYLCAWSAGQESEKLFFGSGTQLSVL.

This clone has just one count. V and J are TRBV6-5 and TRBJ2-3, with 7 bases identical to TRBD2. J was trimmed by 3 bases and V by 6 bases; bases with no gene match: 9. CDR1 MNHEY and CDR2 SVGAGI come from the germline V gene. CDR3 size: 15 residues. Here the CDR3 reads CASSPRDYGTDTQYF. The CDR3 nucleotides are TGTGCCAGCAGCCCCCGGGACTACGGTACAGATACGCAGTATTTT.

The chain carries TRBV7-9 and TRBJ1-3; D gene unclear. The V gene's germline CDR1 is SEHNR and CDR2 FQNEAQ (reference sequence). This CDR3 region has 15 residues. Trimming removed 2 bases at V and 0 bases at J, with 8 bases between. The CDR3 sequence is CASSLPGSSGNTIYF. The CDR3 DNA is TGTGCCAGCAGCTTACCGGGTAGCTCTGGAAACACCATATATTTT.

This chain connects TRBV9 to TRBJ2-3; 8 positions match TRBD2. V was pared by 0 bases and J by 6 bases, with 12 bases of the junction left unmatched. Germline values: CDR1 SGDLS, CDR2 YYNGEE. The CDR3 is 17 residues long. CDR3 in amino acids: CASSVDERGGPRDTQYF. Written as DNA, the CDR3 is TGTGCCAGCAGCGTAGACGAACGGGGGGGGCCAAGGGATACGCAGTATTTT.

The chain combines TRBV5-1 with TRBJ1-1; no reliable D call. V lost 5 bases, J lost 0 bases, and 17 bases lay in between. The CDR3 runs 16 residues. Per the germline V gene, CDR1 is SGHRS and CDR2 is YFSETQ. Here the CDR3 reads CASSPRSHSMNTEAFF. DNA for the CDR3: TGCGCCAGCAGTCCCAGGTCCCACAGTATGAACACTGAAGCTTTCTTT.

The chain combines TRBV7-9 with TRBJ1-2, with TRBD1 matching 8 bases. V shed 5 bases, J shed 4 bases, and the junction held 9 bases outside the gene matches. This CDR3 is built from 15 residues. Germline assignment: CDR1 SEHNR and CDR2 FQNEAQ (reference sequence). CDR3 protein: CASSTPGGARYGYTF. The DNA for the CDR3 is TGTGCCAGCAGCACCCCAGGGGGCGCGCGCTATGGCTACACCTTC.

As to this clone: At one end the junction does not follow the germline gene, possibly because of a read error. The V gene is TRBV5-1, the J gene TRBJ1-2; D is undetermined. Germline V gene data show CDR1 as SGHRS and CDR2 as YFSETQ. This CDR3 has 14 amino acids. The CDR3 nucleotides are TGCGCCGGCAGCCGCCCGAGCGGGGACTATGGCTACACCTTC. Residues: CAGSRPSGDYGYTF.

The V and J genes are TRBV11-1 and TRBJ2-3; 9 positions match TRBD1. CDR3 size: 14 residues. Looked up from germline, CDR1 is SGHAT and CDR2 is FQDESV (reference sequence). The J segment lost 2 bases and the V segment lost 8 bases, leaving 5 bases of the junction unmatched. CDR3 in amino acids: CASATGGFTDTQYF. The CDR3 nucleotides are TGTGCCAGCGCCACAGGGGGCTTCACAGATACGCAGTATTTT.

This CDR3 reads CASSLSVGGETQYF. Here the CDR3 DNA reads TGCGCCAGCAGCTTGAGTGTAGGCGGGGAGACCCAGTACTTC. The chain has TRBV5-1 and TRBJ2-5, with D possibly being TRBD2 (5 bases). V was shortened by 1 base and J by 5 bases, with 12 bases between the two germline ends. Per germline, CDR1 SGHRS and CDR2 YFSETQ. This CDR3 comprises 14 residues.

The chain joins TRBV18 to TRBJ1-1, with D possibly matching TRBD1 (6 bases). V lost 2 bases and J 0 bases, leaving 7 bases between the germline ends. Germline V lookup: CDR1 KGHSH, CDR2 LQKENI. The CDR3 is 14 amino acids. The CDR3 DNA follows: TGTGCCAGCTCACCAGGGACACTGAACACTGAAGCTTTCTTT. Its translation is CASSPGTLNTEAFF.

The V call is TRBV6-1, the J call TRBJ1-5; 8 positions match TRBD1. Germline V gene data show CDR1 as MNHNS and CDR2 as SASEGT. The J segment lost 4 bases and the V segment lost 9 bases, leaving 2 bases of the junction unmatched. The CDR3 has 12 residues. In DNA, the CDR3 is TGTGCCAGTCGACAGGGGAATCAGCCCCAGCATTTT. Amino acid sequence: CASRQGNQPQHF.